The rows below give T cell receptor beta chains drawn from one sample of a study of T cells in Graves' hyperthyroidism and ophthalmopathy. TCRdb called the multiplex PCR reads again in MiXCR, with one record for every CDR3 protein. The profile covers about 610,000 distinct CDR3 sequences, with about 16% appearing a single time and approximately 3.5% taken by the ten largest. The source material was blood. Every receptor here comes from a woman aged 40 to 50 with Graves' ophthalmopathy. CDR3s include the opening cysteine and the closing phenylalanine or tryptophan. A D gene is named only where the DNA matches it firmly. Not all rows give a size; the values are once, few, many and, for expanded clones, a class.

d_call: TRBD2; j_call: TRBJ2-1; v_call: TRBV2; clone_size: many; cdr3_aa: CASSPPGGLNNEQFF; cdr3_nt: TGTGCCAGCAGCCCTCCGGGGGGACTCAACAATGAGCAGTTCTTC
d_call: .; j_call: TRBJ1-2; v_call: TRBV7-9; clone_size: many; cdr3_aa: CASSLEGITNYGYTF; cdr3_nt: TGTGCCAGCAGCTTAGAGGGCATAACTAACTATGGCTACACCTTC
d_call: .; j_call: TRBJ2-1; v_call: TRBV29-1; clone_size: .; cdr3_aa: CSVPPWDSKGRYNEQFF; cdr3_nt: TGCAGCGTTCCACCGTGGGATTCTAAGGGTCGTTACAATGAGCAGTTCTTC
d_call: .; j_call: TRBJ1-4; v_call: TRBV12-3/TRBV12-4; clone_size: few; cdr3_aa: CASSSQNEKLFF; cdr3_nt: TGTGCCAGCAGCTCCCAAAATGAAAAACTGTTTTTT
d_call: TRBD2; j_call: TRBJ2-1; v_call: TRBV28; clone_size: many; cdr3_aa: CASSFGVARTSAYNEQFF; cdr3_nt: TGTGCCAGCAGTTTTGGAGTAGCGAGGACTAGCGCTTACAATGAGCAGTTCTTC
d_call: .; j_call: TRBJ2-5; v_call: TRBV10-3; clone_size: many; cdr3_aa: CAISAGGETQYF; cdr3_nt: TGTGCCATCAGTGCCGGAGGGGAGACCCAGTACTTC
d_call: .; j_call: TRBJ2-3; v_call: TRBV28; clone_size: many; cdr3_aa: CASSPGSRKDTQYF; cdr3_nt: TGTGCCAGCAGCCCAGGGAGTAGAAAAGATACGCAGTATTTT
d_call: TRBD2; j_call: TRBJ2-1; v_call: TRBV3-1; clone_size: many; cdr3_aa: CASSQGLLAGGQFF; cdr3_nt: TGTGCCAGCAGCCAAGGCTTACTAGCGGGAGGGCAGTTCTTC
d_call: TRBD1; j_call: TRBJ1-2; v_call: TRBV27; clone_size: many; cdr3_aa: CASSYQGTGYGYTF; cdr3_nt: TGTGCCAGCAGTTATCAGGGGACAGGCTATGGCTACACCTTC
d_call: TRBD1; j_call: TRBJ1-2; v_call: TRBV5-1; clone_size: .; cdr3_aa: CASSLGQGNNYGYTF; cdr3_nt: TGCGCCAGCAGCTTGGGACAGGGGAACAACTATGGCTACACCTTC
d_call: TRBD2; j_call: TRBJ2-7; v_call: TRBV19; clone_size: .; cdr3_aa: CASSWSSGSLEQYF; cdr3_nt: TGTGCCAGTAGTTGGTCTAGCGGGAGCCTCGAGCAGTACTTC
d_call: .; j_call: TRBJ2-1; v_call: TRBV6-2/TRBV6-3; clone_size: .; cdr3_aa: CASTTGINEQFF; cdr3_nt: TGTGCCAGCACCACGGGGATCAATGAGCAGTTCTTC
d_call: .; j_call: TRBJ1-5; v_call: TRBV5-1; clone_size: many; cdr3_aa: CASSFMGVSGQPQHF; cdr3_nt: TGCGCCAGCAGCTTTATGGGGGTGTCTGGTCAGCCCCAGCATTTT
d_call: TRBD1; j_call: TRBJ1-1; v_call: TRBV6-2/TRBV6-3; clone_size: few; cdr3_aa: CASSKDFGDRASPAFF; cdr3_nt: TGTGCCAGCAGTAAGGACTTTGGCGACAGGGCGAGCCCAGCTTTCTTT
d_call: TRBD1; j_call: TRBJ1-2; v_call: TRBV7-9; clone_size: few; cdr3_aa: CASSPDRGRDYGYTF; cdr3_nt: TGTGCCAGCAGCCCGGACAGGGGGCGGGACTATGGCTACACCTTC
d_call: .; j_call: TRBJ2-1; v_call: TRBV2; clone_size: many; cdr3_aa: CASSESNYNEQFF; cdr3_nt: TGTGCCAGCAGTGAGTCGAATTACAATGAGCAGTTCTTC
d_call: TRBD2; j_call: TRBJ2-3; v_call: TRBV6-5; clone_size: .; cdr3_aa: CASSYRGGHGDTQYF; cdr3_nt: TGTGCCAGCAGTTACCGCGGGGGTCACGGAGATACGCAGTATTTT
d_call: .; j_call: TRBJ1-5; v_call: TRBV30; clone_size: .; cdr3_aa: CAWGLTGGNQPQHF; cdr3_nt: TGTGCCTGGGGCTTGACGGGGGGCAATCAGCCCCAGCATTTT
d_call: TRBD1; j_call: TRBJ2-1; v_call: TRBV18; clone_size: few; cdr3_aa: CASSPGQGALDEQFF; cdr3_nt: TGTGCCAGCTCACCGGGACAGGGGGCTCTCGATGAGCAGTTCTTC
d_call: TRBD2; j_call: TRBJ2-1; v_call: TRBV7-2; clone_size: many; cdr3_aa: CASSSSGTSAFNEQFF; cdr3_nt: TGTGCCAGCAGCTCGAGCGGGACTAGCGCTTTCAATGAGCAGTTCTTC
d_call: TRBD1; j_call: TRBJ1-3; v_call: TRBV28; clone_size: .; cdr3_aa: CASSTLPGQGSGNTIYF; cdr3_nt: TGTGCCAGCAGTACCCTCCCGGGACAGGGGTCCGGAAACACCATATATTTT
d_call: .; j_call: TRBJ1-1; v_call: TRBV29-1; clone_size: many; cdr3_aa: CSVVGGNTEAFF; cdr3_nt: TGCAGCGTTGTAGGGGGGAACACTGAAGCTTTCTTT
d_call: TRBD1; j_call: TRBJ1-4; v_call: TRBV30; clone_size: few; cdr3_aa: CAYAQGALREKLFF; cdr3_nt: TGTGCCTACGCACAGGGGGCGTTGAGAGAAAAACTGTTTTTT
d_call: .; j_call: TRBJ1-1; v_call: TRBV18; clone_size: many; cdr3_aa: CASSPGVGYMNTEAFF; cdr3_nt: TGTGCCAGCTCACCAGGGGTCGGTTACATGAACACTGAAGCTTTCTTT
d_call: .; j_call: TRBJ1-4; v_call: TRBV5-4; clone_size: .; cdr3_aa: CASSPDIATNEKLFF; cdr3_nt: TGTGCCAGCAGCCCGGACATTGCAACTAATGAAAAACTGTTTTTT
d_call: .; j_call: TRBJ2-3; v_call: TRBV29-1; clone_size: few; cdr3_aa: CSVGGIVDSTDTQYF; cdr3_nt: TGCAGCGTTGGGGGGATAGTCGATTCCACAGATACGCAGTATTTT
d_call: TRBD1; j_call: TRBJ2-2; v_call: TRBV5-1; clone_size: many; cdr3_aa: CASSRLGRTGTGELFF; cdr3_nt: TGCGCCAGCAGCAGGCTGGGCCGGACAGGCACCGGGGAGCTGTTTTTT
d_call: TRBD2; j_call: TRBJ2-3; v_call: TRBV7-9; clone_size: .; cdr3_aa: CASRPRAGGQPDTQYF; cdr3_nt: TGTGCCAGCAGACCTAGAGCGGGAGGGCAACCAGATACGCAGTATTTT
d_call: TRBD2; j_call: TRBJ2-3; v_call: TRBV28; clone_size: many; cdr3_aa: CASSLSSTAGWGTQYF; cdr3_nt: TGTGCCAGCAGTTTATCTTCGACAGCGGGGTGGGGTACGCAGTATTTT
d_call: TRBD1; j_call: TRBJ2-2; v_call: TRBV7-3; clone_size: .; cdr3_aa: CASSQGQGATGELFF; cdr3_nt: TGTGCCAGCAGCCAGGGACAGGGGGCCACCGGGGAGCTGTTTTTT
d_call: .; j_call: TRBJ2-1; v_call: TRBV29-1; clone_size: many; cdr3_aa: CSVERSGSGQFF; cdr3_nt: TGCAGCGTTGAGAGGTCAGGGAGCGGGCAGTTCTTC
d_call: .; j_call: TRBJ1-1; v_call: TRBV14; clone_size: .; cdr3_aa: CASSQVREGTEAFF; cdr3_nt: TGTGCCAGCAGCCAAGTGAGGGAGGGAACTGAAGCTTTCTTT
d_call: .; j_call: TRBJ2-5; v_call: TRBV19; clone_size: few; cdr3_aa: CASSTLIGTLQETQYF; cdr3_nt: TGTGCCAGTAGTACTCTAATCGGGACTTTACAAGAGACCCAGTACTTC
d_call: TRBD1; j_call: TRBJ1-1; v_call: TRBV20-1; clone_size: many; cdr3_aa: CSAPGQGTPNTEAFF; cdr3_nt: TGCAGTGCTCCGGGACAGGGGACCCCGAACACTGAAGCTTTCTTT
d_call: .; j_call: TRBJ1-6; v_call: TRBV11-1; clone_size: many; cdr3_aa: CASSPVGENSPLHF; cdr3_nt: TGTGCCAGCAGCCCCGTCGGAGAGAATTCACCCCTCCACTTT
d_call: .; j_call: TRBJ1-2; v_call: TRBV20-1; clone_size: few; cdr3_aa: CSAITPLDKMGYTF; cdr3_nt: TGCAGTGCTATAACCCCGCTGGACAAAATGGGCTACACCTTC
d_call: TRBD2; j_call: TRBJ2-1; v_call: TRBV5-1; clone_size: many; cdr3_aa: CASSAGTSGYNEQFF; cdr3_nt: TGTGCCAGCAGTGCTGGTACTAGCGGGTACAATGAGCAGTTCTTC
d_call: .; j_call: TRBJ2-6; v_call: TRBV28; clone_size: many; cdr3_aa: CASSLGSGANVLTF; cdr3_nt: TGTGCCAGCAGTTTAGGGTCGGGGGCCAACGTCCTGACTTTC
d_call: TRBD1; j_call: TRBJ1-3; v_call: TRBV7-8; clone_size: .; cdr3_aa: CASSLAQGARGNTIYF; cdr3_nt: TGTGCCAGCAGCTTAGCACAGGGGGCGAGGGGAAACACCATATATTTT
d_call: .; j_call: TRBJ2-5; v_call: TRBV29-1; clone_size: .; cdr3_aa: CSVTSQSWETQYF; cdr3_nt: TGCAGCGTTACTTCTCAATCGTGGGAGACCCAGTACTTC
d_call: .; j_call: TRBJ1-4; v_call: TRBV2; clone_size: many; cdr3_aa: CASSAALETEKLFF; cdr3_nt: TGTGCCAGCAGTGCGGCCTTGGAAACTGAAAAACTGTTTTTT
d_call: .; j_call: TRBJ2-1; v_call: TRBV7-2; clone_size: .; cdr3_aa: CASSLDQIYNEQFF; cdr3_nt: TGTGCCAGCAGCTTAGACCAGATATACAATGAGCAGTTCTTC
d_call: .; j_call: TRBJ1-2; v_call: TRBV5-1; clone_size: few; cdr3_aa: CASSTGAGRDNYGYTF; cdr3_nt: TGCGCCAGCAGCACAGGAGCGGGGCGAGATAACTATGGCTACACCTTC
d_call: .; j_call: TRBJ2-3; v_call: TRBV30; clone_size: few; cdr3_aa: CAWSPWSPADTQYF; cdr3_nt: TGTGCCTGGAGCCCTTGGTCCCCAGCGGATACGCAGTATTTT
d_call: .; j_call: TRBJ1-2; v_call: TRBV4-1; clone_size: many; cdr3_aa: CASSHQNNYGYTF; cdr3_nt: TGCGCCAGCAGCCACCAGAATAACTATGGCTACACCTTC
d_call: TRBD2; j_call: TRBJ2-1; v_call: TRBV15; clone_size: .; cdr3_aa: CATSRYLAGNEQFF; cdr3_nt: TGTGCCACCAGCAGATACCTAGCGGGAAATGAGCAGTTCTTC
d_call: TRBD2; j_call: TRBJ2-1; v_call: TRBV6-9; clone_size: few; cdr3_aa: CASSYKGLANQNNEQFF; cdr3_nt: TGTGCCAGCAGTTACAAGGGACTAGCGAATCAAAACAATGAGCAGTTCTTC
d_call: TRBD1; j_call: TRBJ1-2; v_call: TRBV12-3/TRBV12-4; clone_size: many; cdr3_aa: CASSLSLGQGADYGYTF; cdr3_nt: TGTGCCAGCAGTTTATCTTTGGGACAGGGGGCGGACTATGGCTACACCTTC
d_call: .; j_call: TRBJ1-4; v_call: TRBV12-3/TRBV12-4; clone_size: .; cdr3_aa: CASRQGGGKKLFF; cdr3_nt: TGTGCCAGCAGACAGGGAGGGGGTAAAAAACTGTTTTTT
d_call: TRBD2; j_call: TRBJ2-1; v_call: TRBV11-2; clone_size: many; cdr3_aa: CASSPGLAGTNEQFF; cdr3_nt: TGTGCCAGCAGCCCCGGACTAGCGGGGACCAATGAGCAGTTCTTC
d_call: TRBD1; j_call: TRBJ2-2; v_call: TRBV30; clone_size: few; cdr3_aa: CAWSAQTGVAGELFF; cdr3_nt: TGTGCCTGGAGTGCCCAGACAGGGGTGGCCGGGGAGCTGTTTTTT
d_call: .; j_call: TRBJ1-2; v_call: TRBV20-1; clone_size: .; cdr3_aa: CSARQGSANYGYTF; cdr3_nt: TGCAGTGCTAGACAGGGTTCGGCTAACTATGGCTACACCTTC
d_call: .; j_call: TRBJ2-6; v_call: TRBV6-1; clone_size: few; cdr3_aa: CASSRWDGKGGANVLTF; cdr3_nt: TGTGCCAGCAGTCGATGGGACGGTAAAGGGGGGGCCAACGTCCTGACTTTC
d_call: .; j_call: TRBJ2-7; v_call: TRBV3-1; clone_size: many; cdr3_aa: CASSQVQAREQYF; cdr3_nt: TGTGCCAGCAGCCAGGTCCAGGCTCGGGAGCAGTACTTC
d_call: TRBD1; j_call: TRBJ1-5; v_call: TRBV28; clone_size: few; cdr3_aa: CASSFQVTGGGQPQHF; cdr3_nt: TGTGCCAGCAGTTTCCAGGTGACAGGGGGAGGTCAGCCCCAGCATTTT
d_call: TRBD1; j_call: TRBJ1-6; v_call: TRBV6-5; clone_size: few; cdr3_aa: CASSYMGQGNRPSYNSPLHF; cdr3_nt: TGTGCCAGCAGTTACATGGGACAGGGGAACAGGCCGTCCTATAATTCACCCCTCCACTTT
d_call: TRBD1; j_call: TRBJ2-7; v_call: TRBV6-1; clone_size: many; cdr3_aa: CASSAGTGEAYEQYF; cdr3_nt: TGTGCCAGCTCCGCCGGGACAGGGGAAGCCTACGAGCAGTACTTC